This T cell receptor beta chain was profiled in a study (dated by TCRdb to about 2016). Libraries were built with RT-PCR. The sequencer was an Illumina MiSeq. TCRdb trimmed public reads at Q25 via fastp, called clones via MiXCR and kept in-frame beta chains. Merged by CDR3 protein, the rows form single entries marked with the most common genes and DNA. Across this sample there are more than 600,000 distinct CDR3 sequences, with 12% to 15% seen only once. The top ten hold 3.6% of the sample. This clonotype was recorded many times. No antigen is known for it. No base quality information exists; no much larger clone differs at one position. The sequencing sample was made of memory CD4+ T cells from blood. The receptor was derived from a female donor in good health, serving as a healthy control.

In nucleotides, the sequence is TGTGCCAGCAGTTTACAGCAGAACAATGAGCAGTTCTTC. It translates to CASSLQQNNEQFF. The sequence is built from TRBV28 and TRBJ2-1; the D gene lacks a confident call. V is reduced by 2 bases and J by 5 bases, leaving a spacing of 7 bases between them. CDR1 and CDR2 were assigned from the germline V gene as MDHEN and SYDVKM. There are 13 amino acids in the CDR3, from cysteine to phenylalanine inclusive. The CDR3 DNA has 39 bases and is translated from base 1. When the CDR3 is completed using the reference TRBV28 and TRBJ2-1 genes on either side, the full variable domain is DVKVTQSSRYLVKRTGEKVFLECVQDMDHENMFWYRQDPGLGLRLIYFSYDVKMKEKGDIPEGYSVSREKKERFSLILESASTNQTSMYLCASSLQQNNEQFFGPGTRLTVL.